This TCR beta chain was obtained from a study of low-dose radiotherapy and immunotherapy resistance in tumors. Priming of first-strand cDNA relied on TRAV- and TRBV-specific primers (covering alpha and beta chains). Both a constant-region primer and a V-primer adapter served to amplify TCRs across roughly 22 PCR cycles. TCRdb itself ran the reads through MiXCR, one entry per CDR3 protein. The table lists around 18,000 distinct CDR3 sequences, about 74% of them singletons. The CDR3 has 14 residues. Germline V gene lookup returns CDR1 SGHTA and CDR2 FQGNSA. The V end lost 5 bases, the J end lost 5 bases, and 12 bases lay between the germline ends.

This chain links TRBV7-2 with TRBJ1-4; D uncertain. This sequence originates from a human donor with advanced metastatic prostate, ovarian, gallbladder or colorectal cancer (not recorded which). This table probably holds off-target reads from a library built for another chain. The CDR3 is CASSRRTGNEKLFF. The CDR3 nucleotides are TGTGCCAGCAGCAGGCGGACGGGAAATGAAAAACTGTTTTTT.